The sequence of this TCR beta chain was determined in a study of blood T cells in healthy people across ages. The authors ran a second PCR of about 7 to 11 cycles using a sample-barcoded 5' primer and a J-beta primer mix. TCRdb reprocessed the 5' RACE reads with MiXCR, giving one entry per CDR3 protein. The data show 850,000 to 1,100,000 distinct CDR3 sequences, with 35% to 45% seen just once and around 13% held by the top ten. This CDR3 spans 14 amino acids. Trimming stripped 1 base from V and 0 bases from J, with 9 bases between. Germline V gene data show CDR1 as DFQATT and CDR2 as SNEGSKA (reference sequence).

This receptor was identified in a man aged 18 to 30 in good health. The V call is TRBV20-1, the J call TRBJ1-1; D call uncertain. Sequencing input: blood. CDR3 sequence reads: CSARAGSMNTEAFF. The CDR3 DNA is TGCAGTGCTAGAGCTGGCAGCATGAACACTGAAGCTTTCTTT.